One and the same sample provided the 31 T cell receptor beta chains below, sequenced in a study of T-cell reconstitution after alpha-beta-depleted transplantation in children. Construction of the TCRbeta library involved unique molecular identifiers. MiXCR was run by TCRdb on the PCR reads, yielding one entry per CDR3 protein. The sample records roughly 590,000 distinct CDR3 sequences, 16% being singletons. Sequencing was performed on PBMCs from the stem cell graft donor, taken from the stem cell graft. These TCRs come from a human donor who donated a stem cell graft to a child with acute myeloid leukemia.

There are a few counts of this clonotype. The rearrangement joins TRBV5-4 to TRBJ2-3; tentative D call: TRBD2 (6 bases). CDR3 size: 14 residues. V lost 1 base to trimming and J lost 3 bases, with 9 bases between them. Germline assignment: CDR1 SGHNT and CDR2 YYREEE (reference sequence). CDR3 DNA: TGTGCCAGCAGCTTGATCCTAGCGACAGATACGCAGTATTTT. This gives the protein CASSLILATDTQYF.

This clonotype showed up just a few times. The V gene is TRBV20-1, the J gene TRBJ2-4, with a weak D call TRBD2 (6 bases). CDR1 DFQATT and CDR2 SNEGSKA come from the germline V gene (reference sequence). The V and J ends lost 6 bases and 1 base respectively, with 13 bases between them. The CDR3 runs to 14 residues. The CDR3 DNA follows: TGCAGTGCCCCCGCGGCGGGGGCCAAAAACATTCAGTACTTC. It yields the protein CSAPAAGAKNIQYF.

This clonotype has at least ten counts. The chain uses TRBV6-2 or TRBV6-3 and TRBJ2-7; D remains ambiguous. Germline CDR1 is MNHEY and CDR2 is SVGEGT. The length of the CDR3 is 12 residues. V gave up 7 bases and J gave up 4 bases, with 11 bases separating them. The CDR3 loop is CASKTIRYEQYF. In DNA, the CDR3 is TGTGCCAGCAAGACGATACGGTACGAGCAGTACTTC.

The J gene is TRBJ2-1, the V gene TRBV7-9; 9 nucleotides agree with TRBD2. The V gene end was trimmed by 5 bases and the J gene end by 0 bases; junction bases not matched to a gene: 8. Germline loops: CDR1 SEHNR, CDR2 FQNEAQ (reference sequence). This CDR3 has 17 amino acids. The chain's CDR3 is CASSPRASGISYNEQFF. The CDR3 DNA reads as TGTGCCAGCAGCCCGAGGGCTAGCGGGATCTCCTACAATGAGCAGTTCTTC.

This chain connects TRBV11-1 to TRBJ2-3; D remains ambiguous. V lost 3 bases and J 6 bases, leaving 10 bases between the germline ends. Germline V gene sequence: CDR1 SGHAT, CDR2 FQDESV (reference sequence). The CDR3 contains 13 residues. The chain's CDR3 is CASSFHHYDTQYF. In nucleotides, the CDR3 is TGTGCCAGCAGCTTTCACCATTACGATACGCAGTATTTT.

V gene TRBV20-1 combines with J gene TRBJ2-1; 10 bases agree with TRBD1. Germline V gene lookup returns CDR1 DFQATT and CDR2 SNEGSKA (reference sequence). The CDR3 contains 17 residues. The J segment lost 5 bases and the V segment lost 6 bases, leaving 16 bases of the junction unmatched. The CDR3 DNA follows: TGCAGTGCCGTGGGGACAGGGGTCCTTCTCACCAACAATGAGCAGTTCTTC. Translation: CSAVGTGVLLTNNEQFF.

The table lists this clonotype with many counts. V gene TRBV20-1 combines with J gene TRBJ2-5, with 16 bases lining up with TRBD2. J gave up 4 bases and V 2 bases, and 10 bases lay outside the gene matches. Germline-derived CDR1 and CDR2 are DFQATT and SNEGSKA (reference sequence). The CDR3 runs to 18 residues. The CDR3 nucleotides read TGCAGTGCTAGATCCTATGGGACTAGCGGGGGGGCGAGAGAGACCCAGTACTTC. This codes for CSARSYGTSGGARETQYF.

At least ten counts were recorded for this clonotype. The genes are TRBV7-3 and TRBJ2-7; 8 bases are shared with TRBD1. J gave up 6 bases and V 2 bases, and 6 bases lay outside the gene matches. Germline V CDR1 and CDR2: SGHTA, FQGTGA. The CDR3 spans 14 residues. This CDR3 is CASSLVSRGREQYF. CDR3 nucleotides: TGTGCCAGCAGCTTAGTCAGCAGGGGGCGCGAGCAGTACTTC.

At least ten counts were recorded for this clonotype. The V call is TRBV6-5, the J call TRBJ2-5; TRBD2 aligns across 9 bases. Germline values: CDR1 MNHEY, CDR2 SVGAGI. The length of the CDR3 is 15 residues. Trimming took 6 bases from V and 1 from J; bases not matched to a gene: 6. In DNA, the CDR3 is TGTGCCAGCAGCGTGGGACTAGCCGTCCAAGAGACCCAGTACTTC. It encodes CASSVGLAVQETQYF.

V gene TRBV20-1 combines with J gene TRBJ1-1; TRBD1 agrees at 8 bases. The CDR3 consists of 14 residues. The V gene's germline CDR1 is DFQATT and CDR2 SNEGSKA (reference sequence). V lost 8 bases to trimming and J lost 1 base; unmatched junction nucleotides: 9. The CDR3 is CSPTPGTGNTEAFF. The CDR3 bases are TGCAGTCCAACTCCCGGGACAGGGAACACTGAAGCTTTCTTT.

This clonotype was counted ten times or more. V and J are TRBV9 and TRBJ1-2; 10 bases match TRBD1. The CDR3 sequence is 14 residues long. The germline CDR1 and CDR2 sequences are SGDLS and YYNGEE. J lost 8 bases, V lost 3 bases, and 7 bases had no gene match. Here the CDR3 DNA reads TGTGCCAGCAGCGAAGCCGGGACAGGGGACGGCTACACCTTC. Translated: CASSEAGTGDGYTF.

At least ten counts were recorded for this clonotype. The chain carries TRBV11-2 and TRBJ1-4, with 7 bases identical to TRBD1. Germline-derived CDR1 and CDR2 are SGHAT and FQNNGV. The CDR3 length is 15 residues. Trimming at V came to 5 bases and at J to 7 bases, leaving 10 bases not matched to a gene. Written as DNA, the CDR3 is TGTGCCAGCAGCGCCCAACAGGGGCTGAGTGAAAAACTGTTTTTT. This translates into CASSAQQGLSEKLFF.

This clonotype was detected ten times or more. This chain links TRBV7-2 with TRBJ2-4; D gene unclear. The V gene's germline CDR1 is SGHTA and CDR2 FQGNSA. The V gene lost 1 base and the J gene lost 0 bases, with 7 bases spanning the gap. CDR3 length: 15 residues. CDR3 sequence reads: CASSLEMVAKNIQYF. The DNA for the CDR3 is TGTGCCAGCAGCTTAGAGATGGTAGCCAAAAACATTCAGTACTTC.

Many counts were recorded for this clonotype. The CDR3 DNA follows: TGCAGTGCTAGACCACGACAGGGGGCTGTTGAAAACACCATATATTTT. Translation: CSARPRQGAVENTIYF. The chain uses TRBV20-1 and TRBJ1-3; TRBD1 agrees at 10 bases. The germline V gene has CDR1 DFQATT and CDR2 SNEGSKA (reference sequence). This CDR3 is 16 amino acids long. Trimming took 2 bases from V and 6 from J; bases not matched to a gene: 10.

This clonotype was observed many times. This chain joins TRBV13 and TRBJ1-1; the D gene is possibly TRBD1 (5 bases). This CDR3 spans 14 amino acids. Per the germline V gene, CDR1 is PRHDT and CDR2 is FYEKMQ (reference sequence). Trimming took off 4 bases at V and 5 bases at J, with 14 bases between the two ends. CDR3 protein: CASSSKGVGTEAFF. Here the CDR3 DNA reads TGTGCCAGCAGCTCAAAAGGGGTGGGGACTGAAGCTTTCTTT.

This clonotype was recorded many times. The DNA of the CDR3 is TGCAGTGCTAGAGAACAGGGGGTAGCCTACGAGCAGTACGTC. It codes for CSAREQGVAYEQYV. The V gene is TRBV20-1, the J gene TRBJ2-7; 8 nucleotides line up with TRBD1. The junction had 3 bases not matched to a gene; V was cut back by 0 bases and J by 2 bases. This CDR3 is 14 amino acids long. The germline gives CDR1 DFQATT, CDR2 SNEGSKA (reference sequence).

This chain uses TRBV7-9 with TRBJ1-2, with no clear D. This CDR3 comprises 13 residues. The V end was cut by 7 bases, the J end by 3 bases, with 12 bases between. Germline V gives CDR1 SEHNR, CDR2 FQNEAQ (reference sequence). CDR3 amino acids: CASTQREYYGYTF. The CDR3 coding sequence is TGTGCCAGCACACAAAGGGAGTACTATGGCTACACCTTC. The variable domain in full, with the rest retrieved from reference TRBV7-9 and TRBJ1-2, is DTGVSQNPRHKITKRGQNVTFRCDPISEHNRLYWYRQTLGQGPEFLTYFQNEAQLEKSRLLSDRFSAERPKGSFSTLEIQRTEQGDSAMYLCASTQREYYGYTFGSGTRLTVV.

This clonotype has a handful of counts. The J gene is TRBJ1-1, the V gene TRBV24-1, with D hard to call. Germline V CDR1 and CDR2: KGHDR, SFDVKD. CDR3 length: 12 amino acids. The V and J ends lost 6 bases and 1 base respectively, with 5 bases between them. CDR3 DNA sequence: TGTGCCACCAGTTCAGGGAACACTGAAGCTTTCTTT. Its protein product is CATSSGNTEAFF.

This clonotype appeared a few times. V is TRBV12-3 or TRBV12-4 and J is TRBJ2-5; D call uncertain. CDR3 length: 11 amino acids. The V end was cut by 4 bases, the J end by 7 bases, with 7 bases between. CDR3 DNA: TGTGCCAGCAGTTCTTGGGGGACCCAGTACTTC. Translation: CASSSWGTQYF.

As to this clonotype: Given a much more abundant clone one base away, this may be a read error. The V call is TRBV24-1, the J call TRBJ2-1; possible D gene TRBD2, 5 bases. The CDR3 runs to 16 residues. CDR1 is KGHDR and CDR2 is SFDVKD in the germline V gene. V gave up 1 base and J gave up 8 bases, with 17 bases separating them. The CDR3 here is CATSDLGLAEGDEQFF. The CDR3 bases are TGTGCCACCAGTGATTTAGGCCTAGCCGAGGGCGATGAGCAGTTCTTC.

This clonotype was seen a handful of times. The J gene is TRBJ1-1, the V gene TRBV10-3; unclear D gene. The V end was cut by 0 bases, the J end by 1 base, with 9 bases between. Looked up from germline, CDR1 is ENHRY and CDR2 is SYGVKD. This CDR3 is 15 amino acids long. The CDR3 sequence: CAISESSNPNTEAFF. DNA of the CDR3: TGTGCCATCAGTGAGTCGTCTAACCCGAACACTGAAGCTTTCTTT.

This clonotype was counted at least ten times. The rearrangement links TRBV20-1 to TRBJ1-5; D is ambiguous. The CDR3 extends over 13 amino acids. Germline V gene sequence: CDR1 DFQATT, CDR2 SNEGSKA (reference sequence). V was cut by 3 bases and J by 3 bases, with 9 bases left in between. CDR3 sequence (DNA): TGCAGTGCTAGCCGACGGTCCAATCAGCCCCAGCATTTT. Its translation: CSASRRSNQPQHF.

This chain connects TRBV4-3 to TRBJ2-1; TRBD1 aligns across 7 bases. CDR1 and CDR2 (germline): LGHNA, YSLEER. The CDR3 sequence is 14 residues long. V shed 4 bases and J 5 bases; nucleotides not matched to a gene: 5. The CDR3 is CASSPGTDHNEQFF. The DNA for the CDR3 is TGCGCCAGCAGCCCCGGGACAGATCACAATGAGCAGTTCTTC.

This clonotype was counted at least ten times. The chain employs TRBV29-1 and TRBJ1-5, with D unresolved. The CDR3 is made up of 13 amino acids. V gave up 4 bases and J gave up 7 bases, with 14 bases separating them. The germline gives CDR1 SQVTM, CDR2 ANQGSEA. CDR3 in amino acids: CSVGQGFRQPQHF. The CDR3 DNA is TGCAGCGTTGGTCAAGGATTTAGGCAGCCCCAGCATTTT.

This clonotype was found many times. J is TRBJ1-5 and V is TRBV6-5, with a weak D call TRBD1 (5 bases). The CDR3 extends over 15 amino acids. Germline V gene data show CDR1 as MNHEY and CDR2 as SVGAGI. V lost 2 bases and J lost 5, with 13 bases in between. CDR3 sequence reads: CASSYRQGVDQPQHF. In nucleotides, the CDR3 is TGTGCCAGCAGTTACCGCCAGGGCGTCGATCAGCCCCAGCATTTT.

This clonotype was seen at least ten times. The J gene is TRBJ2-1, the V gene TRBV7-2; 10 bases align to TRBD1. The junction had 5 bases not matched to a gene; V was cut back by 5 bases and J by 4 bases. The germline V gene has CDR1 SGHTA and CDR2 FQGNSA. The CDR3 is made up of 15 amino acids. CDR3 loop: CASSRQGAPYNEQFF. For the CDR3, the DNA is TGTGCCAGCAGCCGACAGGGGGCGCCTTACAATGAGCAGTTCTTC.

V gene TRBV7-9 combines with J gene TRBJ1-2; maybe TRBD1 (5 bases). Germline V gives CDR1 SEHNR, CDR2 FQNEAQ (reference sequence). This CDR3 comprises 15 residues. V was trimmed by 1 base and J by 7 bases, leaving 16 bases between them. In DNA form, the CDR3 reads TGTGCCAGCAGCTTAGACGGGACTACAATCACTGGCTACACCTTC. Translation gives CASSLDGTTITGYTF. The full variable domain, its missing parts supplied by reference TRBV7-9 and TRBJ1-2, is DTGVSQNPRHKITKRGQNVTFRCDPISEHNRLYWYRQTLGQGPEFLTYFQNEAQLEKSRLLSDRFSAERPKGSFSTLEIQRTEQGDSAMYLCASSLDGTTITGYTFGSGTRLTVV.

DNA of the CDR3: TGTGCCAGCAGTCCTCCGAGCGGACAGGGTAACACTGAAGCTTTCTTT. This codes for CASSPPSGQGNTEAFF. This chain uses TRBV27 with TRBJ1-1; TRBD1 matches at 8 bases. The germline gives CDR1 MNHEY, CDR2 SMNVEV (reference sequence). CDR3 length: 16 amino acids. V was clipped by 5 bases and J by 2 bases; unmatched bases: 10.

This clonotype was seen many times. Here the CDR3 reads CASSRDRGHRNEQFF. The CDR3 bases are TGTGCCAGCAGCCGGGACAGGGGGCATCGCAATGAGCAGTTCTTC. V is TRBV9 and J is TRBJ2-1, with 12 bases fitting TRBD1. There are 15 residues in the CDR3. The V gene's germline CDR1 is SGDLS and CDR2 YYNGEE. Unmatched junction bases numbered 5, after V lost 4 bases and J lost 6 bases. Drawing the rest from reference TRBV9 and TRBJ2-1, the complete variable domain is DSGVTQTPKHLITATGQRVTLRCSPRSGDLSVYWYQQSLDQGLQFLIQYYNGEERAKGNILERFSAQQFPDLHSELNLSSLELGDSALYFCASSRDRGHRNEQFFGPGTRLTVL.

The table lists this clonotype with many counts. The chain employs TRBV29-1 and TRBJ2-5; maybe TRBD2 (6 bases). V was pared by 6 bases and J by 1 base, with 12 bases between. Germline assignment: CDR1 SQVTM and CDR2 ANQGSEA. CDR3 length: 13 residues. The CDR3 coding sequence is TGCAGCGTCCCCCGGGACTTCCAAGAGACCCAGTACTTC. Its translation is CSVPRDFQETQYF.

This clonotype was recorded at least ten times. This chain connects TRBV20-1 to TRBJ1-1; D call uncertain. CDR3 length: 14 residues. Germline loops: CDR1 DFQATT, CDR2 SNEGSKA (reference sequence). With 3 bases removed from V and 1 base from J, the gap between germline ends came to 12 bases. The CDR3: CSARSQLTNTEAFF. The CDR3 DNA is TGCAGTGCTAGGTCTCAGCTCACGAACACTGAAGCTTTCTTT.